A single sample is the source of the 8 T cell receptor beta chains below, sequenced in a study of control samples from healthy donors and cancer patients. Assay used: immunoSEQ multiplex PCR; TCRdb lists only in-frame clones, some missing. There are 50,000 or so clones in the sample; 85% to 95% occur only once, and 23% lies in the top ten. Specimen: PBMCs. The receptors were sampled from a woman in her 50s with head and neck cancer.

This chain uses TRBV19 with TRBJ2-7, with D possibly matching TRBD2 (5 bases). V shed 2 bases and J shed 3 bases, with 29 bases lying between them. The CDR3 is made up of 20 amino acids. CDR1 is LNHDA, CDR2 SQIVND, per germline (reference sequence). CDR3 sequence (DNA): TGTGCCAGTAGTATACCATTCATTCGCGGGCTCCCTAACTTCATCTACGAGCAGTACTTC. Its translation is CASSIPFIRGLPNFIYEQYF.

The chain combines TRBV27 with TRBJ2-7; 12 bases agree with TRBD2. V trimming: 6 bases; J trimming: 0 bases; junction bases outside the gene matches: 6. Germline V CDR1 and CDR2: MNHEY, SMNVEV (reference sequence). This CDR3 has 16 residues. The CDR3 coding sequence is TGTGCCAGCAGCCCCGGGACTAGCGGGCTCTCCTACGAGCAGTACTTC. Translating gives CASSPGTSGLSYEQYF.

The CDR3 sequence: CASSRQGGGPYEQYF. The CDR3 DNA reads as TGTGCCAGCAGTCGACAGGGCGGGGGCCCCTACGAGCAGTACTTC. This chain connects TRBV3-1 (or the pseudogene TRBV3-2) to TRBJ2-7, with D perhaps being TRBD1 or TRBD2 (7 bases each). The germline gives CDR1 LGHDT, CDR2 YNNKEL (reference sequence). The CDR3 covers 15 residues. V lost 6 bases and J lost 2, with 17 bases in between.

The rearrangement links TRBV5-1 to TRBJ1-1; D perhaps matches TRBD1 (6 bases). Trimming took off 3 bases at V and 4 bases at J, with 13 bases between the two ends. The CDR3 consists of 14 residues. Per the germline V gene, CDR1 is SGHRS and CDR2 is YFSETQ. The CDR3 reads CASSYGQLGTEAFF. CDR3 bases: TGCGCCAGCAGCTACGGACAGTTGGGCACTGAAGCTTTCTTT.

This clone came up a few times. The rearrangement uses TRBV4-1 and TRBJ1-5, with D possibly being TRBD1 (5 bases). The V end lost 5 bases, the J end lost 7 bases, and 15 bases lay between the germline ends. CDR1 and CDR2 from the germline V gene are MGHRA and YSYEKL. CDR3 length equals 14 residues. In DNA, the CDR3 is TGCGCCAGCAGCTATAAACCTAGGGACCAGCCCCAGCATTTT. It is translated as CASSYKPRDQPQHF.

In DNA, the CDR3 is TGTGCCAGCAGTTACTCGGGTCGAGAGAACCATGGCTACACCTTC. It yields the protein CASSYSGRENHGYTF. This chain uses TRBV6-6 with TRBJ1-2, with D hard to call. The V end was cut by 0 bases, the J end by 6 bases, with 14 bases between. This CDR3 region has 15 residues. From germline, CDR1 is MNHNY and CDR2 SVGAGI (reference sequence).

In DNA form, the CDR3 reads TGTGCCAGAACCCGGACAGGACCTAATGAAAAACTGTTTTTT. It encodes CARTRTGPNEKLFF. V and J are TRBV5-3 and TRBJ1-4, with 7 bases fitting TRBD1. TRBV5-3 belongs to the ORF category, with a function that is uncertain. The CDR3 consists of 14 residues. The V and J ends lost 6 bases and 3 bases, in that order; junction bases with no gene match: 5.

The chain carries TRBV19 and TRBJ1-5; possible D gene TRBD1, 6 bases. The CDR3 extends over 14 amino acids. V lost 5 bases and J 3 bases, leaving 11 bases between the germline ends. Germline V gene lookup returns CDR1 LNHDA and CDR2 SQIVND (reference sequence). As DNA, the CDR3 is TGTGCCAGTAGTGCAGGACAGTACAATCAGCCCCAGCATTTT. Its translation is CASSAGQYNQPQHF.